Below, 8 T cell receptor beta chains from the same sample are listed, as sequenced in a study of blood T cell repertoires in COVID-19. Some clones are missing from TCRdb's copy, which holds only in-frame ones; the method was immunoSEQ multiplex PCR. In the table there are 130,000 to 150,000 clones, more than 75% of which are singletons. The sequenced material came from peripheral blood. All receptors come from a woman aged 45-60 years with active or convalescent COVID-19.

The chain has TRBV6-5 and TRBJ2-7; D gene ambiguous. Germline V gene data show CDR1 as MNHEY and CDR2 as SVGAGI. The CDR3 consists of 11 residues. The V end was cut by 2 bases, the J end by 8 bases, with 7 bases between. CDR3 sequence (DNA): TGTGCCAGCAGTTACGGGCCCAAGCAGTACTTC. Amino acid sequence: CASSYGPKQYF.

The chain uses TRBV20-1 and TRBJ1-2; the D gene is possibly TRBD1 (5 bases). The CDR3 spans 14 residues. V dropped 3 bases and J dropped 8 bases, with 19 bases sitting between them. Germline-derived CDR1 and CDR2 are DFQATT and SNEGSKA (reference sequence). The DNA of the CDR3 is TGCAGTGCTAGTAAGCGGGGCCTATTAGCCGGCTACACCTTC. This translates into CSASKRGLLAGYTF.

The chain links TRBV18 to TRBJ1-1; D is uncertain. CDR1 and CDR2 from the germline V gene are KGHSH and LQKENI. The ends were cut back, 3 bases at V and 2 bases at J, with 22 bases in the middle. This CDR3 contains 18 residues. The DNA for the CDR3 is TGTGCCAGCTCACCCAACTCCCCCGTAGCGGAACCTAACACTGAAGCTTTCTTT. This codes for CASSPNSPVAEPNTEAFF.

This sequence joins TRBV6-6 and TRBJ2-5, with 7 bases matching TRBD1. Germline trimming cut 4 bases from V and 5 bases from J; bases unmatched to any gene: 7. The germline V gene encodes CDR1 MNHNY and CDR2 SVGAGI (reference sequence). CDR3 length: 14 residues. CDR3 sequence: CASSSGRGLETQYF. Here the CDR3 DNA reads TGTGCCAGCAGTTCGGGCAGGGGGTTGGAGACCCAGTACTTC.

V gene TRBV4-2 combines with J gene TRBJ2-1, with D tentatively TRBD2 (5 bases). The CDR3 is 16 amino acids. Germline lookup yields CDR1 LGHNA and CDR2 YNFKEQ. V lost 1 base to trimming and J lost 4 bases, with 14 bases between them. CDR3 coding DNA: TGTGCCAGCAGCCAAGTTTACGAGCGGCCATACAATGAGCAGTTCTTC. This gives the protein CASSQVYERPYNEQFF.

The chain recombines TRBV27 with TRBJ1-2; D call uncertain. V lost 3 bases and J 3 bases, leaving 17 bases between the germline ends. The CDR3 extends over 16 amino acids. The germline CDR1 and CDR2 sequences are MNHEY and SMNVEV (reference sequence). The CDR3 here is CASSFGGSTEDYGYTF. In DNA, the CDR3 is TGTGCCAGCAGTTTCGGAGGTTCTACTGAGGACTATGGCTACACCTTC.

The chain recombines TRBV18 with TRBJ1-5; 10 nucleotides line up with TRBD1. The germline V gene encodes CDR1 KGHSH and CDR2 LQKENI. Trimming at V came to 3 bases and at J to 7 bases, leaving 6 bases not matched to a gene. The CDR3 totals 15 residues. The CDR3 sequence: CASSPGQGSGQPQHF. The CDR3 DNA is TGTGCCAGCTCACCGGGACAGGGGTCTGGACAGCCCCAGCATTTT.

The chain joins TRBV6-2 or TRBV6-3 to TRBJ2-7; D is possibly TRBD1 (7 bases). Germline V gives CDR1 MNHEY, CDR2 SVGEGT. CDR3 length equals 16 residues. Trimming took 2 bases from V and 6 from J, leaving 20 bases between them. CDR3 sequence: CASSYQPYRGLGEQYF. The DNA for the CDR3 is TGTGCCAGCAGTTACCAACCTTACAGGGGACTCGGCGAGCAGTACTTC.